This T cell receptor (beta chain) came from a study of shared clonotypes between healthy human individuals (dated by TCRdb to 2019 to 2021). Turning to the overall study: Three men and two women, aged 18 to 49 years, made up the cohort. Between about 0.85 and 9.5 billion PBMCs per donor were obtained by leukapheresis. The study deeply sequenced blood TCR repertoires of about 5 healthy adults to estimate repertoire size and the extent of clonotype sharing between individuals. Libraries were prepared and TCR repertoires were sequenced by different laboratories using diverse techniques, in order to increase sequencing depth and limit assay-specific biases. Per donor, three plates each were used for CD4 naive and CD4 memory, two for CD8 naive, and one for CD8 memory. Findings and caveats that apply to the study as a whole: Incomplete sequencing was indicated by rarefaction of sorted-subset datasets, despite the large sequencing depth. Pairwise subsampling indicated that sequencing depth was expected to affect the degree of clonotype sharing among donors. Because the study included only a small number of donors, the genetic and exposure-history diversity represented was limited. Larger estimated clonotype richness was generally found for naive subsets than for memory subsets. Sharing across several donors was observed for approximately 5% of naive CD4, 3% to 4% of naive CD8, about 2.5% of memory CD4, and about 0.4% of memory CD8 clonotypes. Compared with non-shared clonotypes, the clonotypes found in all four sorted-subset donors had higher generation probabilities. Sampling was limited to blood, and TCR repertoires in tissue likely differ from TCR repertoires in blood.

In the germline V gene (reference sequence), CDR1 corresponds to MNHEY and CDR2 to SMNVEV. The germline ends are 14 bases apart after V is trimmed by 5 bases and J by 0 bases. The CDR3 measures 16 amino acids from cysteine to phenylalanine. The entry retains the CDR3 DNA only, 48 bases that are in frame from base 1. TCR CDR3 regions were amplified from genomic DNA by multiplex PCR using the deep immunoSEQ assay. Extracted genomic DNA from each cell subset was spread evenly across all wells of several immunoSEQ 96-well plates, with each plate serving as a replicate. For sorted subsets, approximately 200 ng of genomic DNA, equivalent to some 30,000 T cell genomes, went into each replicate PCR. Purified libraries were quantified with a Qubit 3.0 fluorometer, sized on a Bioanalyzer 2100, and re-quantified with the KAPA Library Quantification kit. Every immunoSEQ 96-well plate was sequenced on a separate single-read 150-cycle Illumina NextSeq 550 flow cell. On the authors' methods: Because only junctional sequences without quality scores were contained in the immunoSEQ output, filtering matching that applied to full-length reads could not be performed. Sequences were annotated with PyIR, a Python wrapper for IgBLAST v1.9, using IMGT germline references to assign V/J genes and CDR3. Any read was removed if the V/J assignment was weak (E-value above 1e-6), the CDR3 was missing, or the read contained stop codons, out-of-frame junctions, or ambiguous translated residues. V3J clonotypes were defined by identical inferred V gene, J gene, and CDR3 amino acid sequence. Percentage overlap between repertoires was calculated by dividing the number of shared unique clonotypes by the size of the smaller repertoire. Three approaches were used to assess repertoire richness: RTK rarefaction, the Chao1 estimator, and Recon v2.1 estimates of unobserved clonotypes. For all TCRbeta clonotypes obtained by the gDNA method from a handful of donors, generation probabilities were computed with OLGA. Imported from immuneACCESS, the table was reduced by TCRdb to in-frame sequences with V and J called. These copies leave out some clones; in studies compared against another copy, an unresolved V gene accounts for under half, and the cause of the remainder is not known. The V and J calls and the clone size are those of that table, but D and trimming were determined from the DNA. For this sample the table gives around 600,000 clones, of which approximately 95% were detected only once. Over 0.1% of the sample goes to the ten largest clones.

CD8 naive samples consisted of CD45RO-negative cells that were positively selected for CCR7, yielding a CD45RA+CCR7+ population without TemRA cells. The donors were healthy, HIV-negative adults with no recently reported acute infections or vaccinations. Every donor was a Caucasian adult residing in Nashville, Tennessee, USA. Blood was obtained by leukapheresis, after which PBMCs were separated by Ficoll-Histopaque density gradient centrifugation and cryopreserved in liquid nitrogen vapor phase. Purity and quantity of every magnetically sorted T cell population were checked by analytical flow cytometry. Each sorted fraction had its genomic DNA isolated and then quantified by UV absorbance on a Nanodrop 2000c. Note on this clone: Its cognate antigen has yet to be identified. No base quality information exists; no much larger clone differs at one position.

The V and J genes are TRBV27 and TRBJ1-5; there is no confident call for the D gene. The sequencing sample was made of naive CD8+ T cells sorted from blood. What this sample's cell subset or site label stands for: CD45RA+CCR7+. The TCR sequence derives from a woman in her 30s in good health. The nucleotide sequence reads TGTGCCAGCAGTCTATTCGGGGTAGATAGCAATCAGCCCCAGCATTTT. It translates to CASSLFGVDSNQPQHF.